Here is one T cell receptor beta chain with its context. Its antigen is currently unknown. Each TCR beta cDNA library carried unique molecular identifiers. TCRdb passed the PCR reads through MiXCR, listing each CDR3 protein once. The profile covers around 700,000 distinct CDR3 sequences, with 59% appearing a single time and about 10% taken by the ten largest. This sample was taken from a study of post-analysis software for immune sequencing data. At the level of the study: The disease courses spanned relapsing-remitting, secondary progressive and progressive-relapsing forms of multiple sclerosis.

Study observations and caveats: Strong co-clustering by F measure was evident for samples that had been prepared in the same batch. Multiple sclerosis patients showed significantly lower normalized Chao1 diversity than controls did. Patients used about five TRBV segments, including TRBV5-6, TRBV5-1 and TRBV20-1, more often than controls.

This CDR3 is built from 19 residues. The germline V and J ends were trimmed by 0 bases and 0 bases, with 16 bases remaining between them. The germline V gene encodes CDR1 SGDLS and CDR2 YYNGEE. This clonotype originated in a girl aged 2 to 10 with multiple sclerosis. Sample: blood. The chain has TRBV9 and TRBJ2-6; D is ambiguous. CDR3 sequence: CASSVAARQVYSGANVLTF. CDR3 bases: TGTGCCAGCAGCGTAGCGGCGAGGCAGGTGTACTCTGGGGCCAACGTCCTGACTTTC.